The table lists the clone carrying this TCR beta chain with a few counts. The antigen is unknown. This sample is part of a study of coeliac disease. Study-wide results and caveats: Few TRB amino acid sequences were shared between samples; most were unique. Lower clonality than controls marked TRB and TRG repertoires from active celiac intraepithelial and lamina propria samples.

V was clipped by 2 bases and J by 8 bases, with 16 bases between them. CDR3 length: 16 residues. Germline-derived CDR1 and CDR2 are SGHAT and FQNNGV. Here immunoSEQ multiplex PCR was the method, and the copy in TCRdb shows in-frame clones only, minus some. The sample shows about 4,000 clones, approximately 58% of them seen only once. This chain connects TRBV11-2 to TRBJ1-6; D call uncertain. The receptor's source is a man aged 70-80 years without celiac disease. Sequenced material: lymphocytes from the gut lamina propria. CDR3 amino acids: CASSLTVTLGDSPLHF. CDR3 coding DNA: TGTGCCAGCAGCTTAACGGTTACCTTAGGAGATTCACCCCTCCACTTT.